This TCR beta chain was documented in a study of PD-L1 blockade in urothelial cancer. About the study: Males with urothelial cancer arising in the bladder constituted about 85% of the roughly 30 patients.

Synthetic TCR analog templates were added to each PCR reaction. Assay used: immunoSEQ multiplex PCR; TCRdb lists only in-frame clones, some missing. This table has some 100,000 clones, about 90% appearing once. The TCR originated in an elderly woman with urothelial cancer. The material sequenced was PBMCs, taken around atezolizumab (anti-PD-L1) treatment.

CDR3 amino acids: CATSSRRGRDDTEAFF. CDR3 in DNA: TGTGCCACCAGCAGCCGTAGGGGGCGCGACGACACTGAAGCTTTCTTT. The J gene is TRBJ1-1, the V gene TRBV15; 7 nucleotides agree with TRBD1. The CDR3 has 16 amino acids. After removal of 3 bases from V and 3 bases from J, the junction contained 10 bases not matched to a gene. Germline loops: CDR1 LNHNV, CDR2 YYDKDF (reference sequence).